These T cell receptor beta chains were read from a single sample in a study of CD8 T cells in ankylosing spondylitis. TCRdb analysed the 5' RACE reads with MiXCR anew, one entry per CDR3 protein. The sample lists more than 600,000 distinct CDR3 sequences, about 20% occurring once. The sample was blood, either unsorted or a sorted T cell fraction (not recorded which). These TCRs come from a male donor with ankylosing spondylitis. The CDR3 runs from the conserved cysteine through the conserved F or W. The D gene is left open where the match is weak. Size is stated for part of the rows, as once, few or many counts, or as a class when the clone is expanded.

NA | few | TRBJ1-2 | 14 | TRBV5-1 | CASSWGGHNYGYTF | TGCGCCAGCAGCTGGGGAGGACACAACTATGGCTACACCTTC
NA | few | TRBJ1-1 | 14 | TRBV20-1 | CSASVGRGLGEAFF | TGCAGTGCTAGTGTCGGCAGGGGCCTGGGTGAAGCTTTCTTT
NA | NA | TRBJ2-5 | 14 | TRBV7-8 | CASSLDSAEETQYF | TGTGCCAGCAGCTTAGACTCAGCCGAAGAGACCCAGTACTTC
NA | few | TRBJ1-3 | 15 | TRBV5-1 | CASSLDHRSGNTIYF | TGCGCCAGCAGCTTGGATCACAGATCTGGAAACACCATATATTTT
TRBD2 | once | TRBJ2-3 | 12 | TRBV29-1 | CSVDGGWDTQYF | TGCAGCGTTGACGGGGGGTGGGATACGCAGTATTTT
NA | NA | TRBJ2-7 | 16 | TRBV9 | CASSFSSDSGSYEQYF | TGTGCCAGCAGTTTTTCGTCCGACAGTGGCTCCTACGAGCAGTACTTC
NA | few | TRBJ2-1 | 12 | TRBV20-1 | CSARDLSNEQFF | TGCAGTGCTAGAGATCTATCCAATGAGCAGTTCTTC
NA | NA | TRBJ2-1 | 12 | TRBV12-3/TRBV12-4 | CASSPAGGEQFF | TGTGCCAGCAGTCCCGCGGGCGGTGAGCAGTTCTTC
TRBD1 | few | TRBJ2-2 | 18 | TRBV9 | CASSVVPGTGGLAGELFF | TGTGCCAGCAGCGTAGTTCCTGGGACAGGGGGCTTGGCCGGGGAGCTGTTTTTT
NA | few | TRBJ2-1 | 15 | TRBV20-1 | CSAPRTVFSYNEQFF | TGCAGTGCTCCCCGGACTGTTTTCTCCTACAATGAGCAGTTCTTC
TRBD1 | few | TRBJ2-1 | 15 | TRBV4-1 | CASSQTPTGSHEQFF | TGCGCCAGCAGCCAAACCCCGACAGGGTCGCATGAGCAGTTCTTC
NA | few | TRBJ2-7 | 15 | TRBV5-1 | CASSLAGVLIEEQYF | TGCGCCAGCAGCTTGGCCGGGGTGCTAATCGAGGAGCAGTACTTC
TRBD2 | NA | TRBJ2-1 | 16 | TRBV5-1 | CASSLGGTSGNHEQFF | TGCGCCAGCAGCTTGGGTGGGACTAGCGGGAATCATGAGCAGTTCTTC
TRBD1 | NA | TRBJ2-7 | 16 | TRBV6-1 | CASSGVTGTGSFVQYF | TGTGCCAGCAGTGGAGTGACCGGGACAGGGTCTTTTGTGCAGTACTTC
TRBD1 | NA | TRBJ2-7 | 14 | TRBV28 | CASRGQGLSYEQYF | TGTGCCAGCAGGGGACAGGGATTATCCTACGAGCAGTACTTC
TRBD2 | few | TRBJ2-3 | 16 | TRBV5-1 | CASSLGKAGVSDTQYF | TGCGCCAGCAGCTTGGGAAAAGCGGGAGTATCCGATACGCAGTATTTT
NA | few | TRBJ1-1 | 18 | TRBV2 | CASSYSGGPPMTNTEAFF | TGTGCCAGCAGCTACAGCGGGGGACCTCCGATGACGAACACTGAAGCTTTCTTT
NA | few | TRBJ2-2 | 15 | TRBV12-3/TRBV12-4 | CASSPSGKNTGELFF | TGTGCCAGCAGTCCGAGCGGAAAGAACACCGGGGAGCTGTTTTTT
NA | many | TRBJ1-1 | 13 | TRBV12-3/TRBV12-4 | CASSQGPGLEAFF | TGTGCCAGCAGTCAGGGACCCGGGCTTGAAGCTTTCTTT
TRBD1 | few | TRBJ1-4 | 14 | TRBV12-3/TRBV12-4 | CASSRTGGFEKLFF | TGTGCCAGCAGCCGGACAGGGGGTTTCGAAAAACTGTTTTTT
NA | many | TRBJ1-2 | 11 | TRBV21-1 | CGSDRDYGYTF | TGTGGAAGTGACAGGGACTATGGCTACACCTTC
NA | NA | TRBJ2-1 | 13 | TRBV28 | CASSLIDSNEQFF | TGTGCCAGCAGTTTAATTGACAGCAATGAGCAGTTCTTC
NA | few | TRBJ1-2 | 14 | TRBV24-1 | CATSAHRAPYGYTF | TGTGCCACCAGTGCCCACAGGGCCCCCTATGGCTACACCTTC
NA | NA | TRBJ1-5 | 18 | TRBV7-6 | CASSLLGGAGVKQQPQHF | TGTGCCAGCAGCCTCCTCGGGGGGGCAGGGGTAAAGCAACAGCCCCAGCATTTT
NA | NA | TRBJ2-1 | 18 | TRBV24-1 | CATSDARGGASSYNEQFF | TGTGCCACCAGTGATGCGAGAGGGGGGGCGAGCTCCTACAATGAGCAGTTCTTC
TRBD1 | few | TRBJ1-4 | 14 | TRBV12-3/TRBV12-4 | CASSLARGRGKLFF | TGTGCCAGCAGTTTAGCCAGGGGGCGAGGAAAACTGTTTTTT
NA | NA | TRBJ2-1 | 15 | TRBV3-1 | CASSQEAVWWNEQFF | TGTGCCAGCAGCCAAGAGGCGGTTTGGTGGAATGAGCAGTTCTTC
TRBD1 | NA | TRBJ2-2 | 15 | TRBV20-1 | CSAKDRVKNTGELFF | TGCAGTGCTAAAGACAGGGTGAAAAACACCGGGGAGCTGTTTTTT
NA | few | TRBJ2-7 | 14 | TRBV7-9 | CASGRAGSSYEQYF | TGTGCCAGTGGAAGGGCGGGAAGCTCCTACGAGCAGTACTTC
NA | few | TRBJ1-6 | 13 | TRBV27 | CASSPDRYSPLHF | TGTGCCAGCAGCCCCGATAGATATTCACCCCTCCACTTT
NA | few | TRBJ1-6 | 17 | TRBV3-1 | CASSQRSAVYYNSPLHF | TGTGCCAGCAGCCAACGTTCGGCAGTTTACTATAATTCACCCCTCCACTTT
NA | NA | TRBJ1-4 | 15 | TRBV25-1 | CASSTRSTLGEKLFF | TGTGCCAGCAGTACTAGATCTACCCTGGGGGAAAAACTGTTTTTT
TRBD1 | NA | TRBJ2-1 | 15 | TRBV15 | CATSRSLGQNNEQFF | TGTGCCACCAGCAGATCCTTGGGACAGAACAATGAGCAGTTCTTC
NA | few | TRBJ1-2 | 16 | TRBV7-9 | CASSFYPGTANYGYTF | TGTGCCAGCAGCTTTTACCCCGGGACGGCTAACTATGGCTACACCTTC
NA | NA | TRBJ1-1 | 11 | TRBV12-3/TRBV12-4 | CASNLGGEAFF | TGTGCCAGCAATCTAGGGGGTGAAGCTTTCTTT
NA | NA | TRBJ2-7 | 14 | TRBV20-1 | CSAARDGETYEQYF | TGCAGTGCGGCGCGCGACGGAGAGACCTACGAGCAGTACTTC
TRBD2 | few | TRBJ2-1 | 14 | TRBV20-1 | CSADSGLEYNEQFF | TGCAGTGCTGACTCGGGACTAGAATACAATGAGCAGTTCTTC
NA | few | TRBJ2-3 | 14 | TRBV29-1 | CSVEARGNTDTQYF | TGCAGCGTTGAAGCGAGGGGAAACACAGATACGCAGTATTTT
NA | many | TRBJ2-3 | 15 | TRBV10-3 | CAIRGGPLSTDTQYF | TGTGCCATCAGGGGGGGGCCCCTTTCCACAGATACGCAGTATTTT
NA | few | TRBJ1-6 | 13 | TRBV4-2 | CASSQRTDGALHF | TGTGCCAGCAGCCAAAGAACCGACGGAGCCCTCCACTTT
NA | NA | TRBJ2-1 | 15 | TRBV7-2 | CASSGGADLYNEQFF | TGTGCCAGCAGCGGAGGGGCAGACCTCTACAATGAGCAGTTCTTC
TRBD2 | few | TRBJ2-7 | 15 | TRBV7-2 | CASSFGTSVSYEQYF | TGTGCCAGCAGCTTTGGGACTAGCGTCTCCTACGAGCAGTACTTC
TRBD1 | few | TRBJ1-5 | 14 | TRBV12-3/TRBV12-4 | CASSFSGGSQPQHF | TGTGCCAGCAGTTTCTCAGGGGGCTCGCAGCCCCAGCATTTT
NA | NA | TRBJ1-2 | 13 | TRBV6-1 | CASKYLGDGGYTF | TGTGCCAGCAAATATCTGGGTGACGGTGGCTACACCTTC
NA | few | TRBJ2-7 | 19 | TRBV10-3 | CAISERTRGGTRVLYEQYF | TGTGCCATCAGTGAGCGGACTAGAGGAGGGACACGGGTTCTTTACGAGCAGTACTTC
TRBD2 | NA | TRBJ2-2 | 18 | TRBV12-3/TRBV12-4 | CASSDGRWEYLNTGELFF | TGTGCCAGCAGCGACGGGAGGTGGGAGTATTTGAACACCGGGGAGCTGTTTTTT
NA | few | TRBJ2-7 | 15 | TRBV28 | CASSTSSGSLYEQYF | TGTGCCAGCAGTACTAGCTCTGGGTCACTCTACGAGCAGTACTTC
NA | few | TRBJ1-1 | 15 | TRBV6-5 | CASSYGGRGFTEAFF | TGTGCCAGCAGTTACGGGGGGCGCGGTTTCACTGAAGCTTTCTTT
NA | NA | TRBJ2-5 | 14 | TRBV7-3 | CASSSDTPGETQYF | TGTGCCAGCAGCTCCGACACTCCCGGGGAGACCCAGTACTTC
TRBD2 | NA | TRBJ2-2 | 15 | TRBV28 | CASSLAGGGRGELFF | TGTGCCAGCAGCCTAGCGGGAGGTGGGCGCGGGGAGCTGTTTTTT
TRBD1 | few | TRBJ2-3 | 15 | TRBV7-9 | CASSRGQSLTDTQYF | TGTGCCAGCAGCCGGGGACAGTCACTTACAGATACGCAGTATTTT
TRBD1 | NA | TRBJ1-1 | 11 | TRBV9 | CASSGDSEAFF | TGTGCCAGCAGTGGGGACAGTGAAGCTTTCTTT
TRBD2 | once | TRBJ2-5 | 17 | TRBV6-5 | CASSYVLSGGAGETQYF | TGTGCCAGCAGTTACGTTCTAAGCGGGGGGGCCGGGGAGACCCAGTACTTC
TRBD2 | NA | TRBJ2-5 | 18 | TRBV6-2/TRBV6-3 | CASSHEGPWASGGETQYF | TGTGCCAGCAGCCACGAGGGCCCCTGGGCTAGCGGGGGAGAGACCCAGTACTTC
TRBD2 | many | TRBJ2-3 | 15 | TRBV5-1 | CASSQRDSVTDTQYF | TGCGCCAGCAGCCAGCGGGACTCGGTGACAGATACGCAGTATTTT
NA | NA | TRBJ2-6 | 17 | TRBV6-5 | CASSYSSMGSGANVLTF | TGTGCCAGCAGTTACTCGAGTATGGGATCTGGGGCCAACGTCCTGACTTTC
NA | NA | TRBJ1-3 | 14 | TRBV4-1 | CASSQDQVYNTIYF | TGCGCCAGCAGCCAAGATCAAGTTTATAACACCATATATTTT
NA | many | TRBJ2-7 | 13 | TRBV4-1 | CASSLTVTYEQYF | TGCGCCAGCAGCCTTACAGTAACCTACGAGCAGTACTTC